The TCR beta chain under discussion was sequenced for a study of T cell repertoires in cytomegalovirus infection. Study-level information: An indication of both CMV infection and matching HLA type came from public TCR beta signatures.

TCRdb recomputed calls from the reads with MiXCR, one row per CDR3 protein. The sample carries 490,000 or so distinct CDR3 sequences, roughly 10% recorded once. Looked up from germline, CDR1 is MNHEY and CDR2 is SMNVEV (reference sequence). The CDR3 extends over 14 amino acids. V was trimmed by 2 bases and J by 6 bases, leaving 13 bases between them. About this clonotype: The target antigen is unknown.

Notes on the study in general: Dominating the ex vivo response were HLA-C-restricted CMV-specific TCR beta clonotypes.

The material sequenced was PBMCs. The receptor was derived from a human donor in good health (CMV status not recorded). Some clones in this sample may be carry-over from other donors' samples. The rearrangement joins TRBV27 to TRBJ1-1; a possible D gene is TRBD1 (5 bases). The CDR3 region is CASSLQGLLAEAFF. The CDR3 DNA reads TGTGCCAGCAGTTTACAGGGACTTTTGGCTGAAGCTTTCTTT.